The 17 T cell receptor beta chains presented below share a single source sample, sequenced in a study of vaccination effects on CD4 cells after COVID-19 (dated by TCRdb to 2022 to 2024). After less than eleven days of culture, CD4+ T cells were isolated with the EasySep CD4+ T cell isolation kit. Participants received two doses of either the BNT162b2 or the mRNA-1273 mRNA SARS-CoV-2 vaccine. Libraries came from the immunoSEQ multiplex PCR assay. Drawn from immuneACCESS, this table holds only the in-frame rearrangements with V and J called that TCRdb kept. Clones are partly lost; checked studies trace under half to an unresolved V gene and leave the rest unexplained. This sample gives about 47,000 clones in total; 55% to 75% of them show up just once. Roughly 7.2% of the sample comes from the top ten. These receptors have no known antigen. The specimen was CD4+ T cells from PBMCs cultured without peptide, collected after COVID-19 vaccination. All receptors derive from a human donor who received a COVID-19 vaccine.

This clone is labeled as medium-sized. The V and J genes are TRBV12-3 or TRBV12-4 and TRBJ2-7; 8 nucleotides line up with TRBD2. CDR3 length: 13 residues. Trimming at V came to 5 bases and at J to 7 bases, leaving 7 bases not matched to a gene. Here the CDR3 reads CASSPSGLGEQYF. The CDR3 DNA reads TGTGCCAGCAGTCCTAGCGGGCTGGGTGAGCAGTACTTC.

The genes are TRBV5-5 and TRBJ1-1; perhaps TRBD1 as D (5 bases). CDR1 and CDR2 (germline): SGHKS, YYEKEE (reference sequence). The CDR3 length is 14 residues. The V end lost 4 bases, the J end lost 2 bases, and 12 bases lay between the germline ends. CDR3 region: CASSEPGLNTEAFF. DNA for the CDR3: TGTGCCAGCAGCGAGCCGGGGCTTAACACTGAAGCTTTCTTT. The full variable domain, in which reference TRBV5-5 and TRBJ1-1 provide the parts outside the CDR3, is DAGVTQSPTHLIKTRGQQVTLRCSPISGHKSVSWYQQVLGQGPQFIFQYYEKEERGRGNFPDRFSARQFPNYSSELNVNALLLGDSALYLCASSEPGLNTEAFFGQGTRLTVV.

The V call is TRBV7-8, the J call TRBJ2-6, with 7 positions matching TRBD1. V gave up 1 base and J gave up 3 bases; unmatched junction bases: 6. Germline values: CDR1 SGHVS, CDR2 FQNEAQ. This CDR3 has 17 amino acids. DNA of the CDR3: TGTGCCAGCAGCTTAGGTCAGGGGGTCGGTGGGGCCAACGTCCTGACTTTC. The encoded protein is CASSLGQGVGGANVLTF.

J is TRBJ1-2 and V is TRBV30, with D maybe TRBD1 (5 bases). Per germline, CDR1 GTSNPN and CDR2 SVGIG (reference sequence). The CDR3 spans 12 residues. V lost 4 bases and J 4 bases, leaving 10 bases between the germline ends. For the CDR3, the DNA is TGTGCCTGGACCAGGGCGGGCTATGGCTACACCTTC. Its protein is CAWTRAGYGYTF.

The chain combines TRBV5-1 with TRBJ2-7; possibly TRBD1 for D (5 bases). Per the germline V gene, CDR1 is SGHRS and CDR2 is YFSETQ. The V end lost 4 bases, the J end lost 6 bases, and 17 bases lay between the germline ends. There are 14 residues in the CDR3. The CDR3 nucleotides are TGCGCCAGCAGCGGGATGACAGTTACAGCCGAGCAGTACTTC. Protein sequence: CASSGMTVTAEQYF.

The J gene is TRBJ2-2, the V gene TRBV4-2; 7 bases align to TRBD1. The germline V gene encodes CDR1 LGHNA and CDR2 YNFKEQ. The CDR3 consists of 15 residues. Trimming cost V 3 bases and J 3 bases; bases outside gene matches: 4. The CDR3 region has the DNA TGTGCCAGCAGCCAGGGACAGATTTACACCGGGGAGCTGTTTTTT. Its translation: CASSQGQIYTGELFF.

The count of this clone is one. The chain carries TRBV6-6 and TRBJ2-2; 9 positions agree with TRBD2. V lost 5 bases, J lost 3 bases, and 10 bases stayed unmatched. This CDR3 contains 17 residues. CDR1 and CDR2 (germline): MNHNY, SVGAGI (reference sequence). The CDR3 bases are TGTGCCAGCAGTCGGGACGCGGGGGGGACGTACACCGGGGAGCTGTTTTTT. Translation gives CASSRDAGGTYTGELFF.

The chain recombines TRBV9 with TRBJ2-5; D is undetermined. The CDR3 is 14 residues long. V shed 0 bases and J shed 0 bases, with 6 bases lying between them. Germline values: CDR1 SGDLS, CDR2 YYNGEE. CDR3 sequence (DNA): TGTGCCAGCAGCGTAGGAGCCTACCAAGAGACCCAGTACTTC. Residues: CASSVGAYQETQYF. The full variable domain, rest sourced from reference TRBV9 and TRBJ2-5, is DSGVTQTPKHLITATGQRVTLRCSPRSGDLSVYWYQQSLDQGLQFLIQYYNGEERAKGNILERFSAQQFPDLHSELNLSSLELGDSALYFCASSVGAYQETQYFGPGTRLLVL.

The chain uses TRBV3-1 (or the pseudogene TRBV3-2) and TRBJ1-1; 7 bases fit TRBD1. J gave up 0 bases and V 3 bases, and 7 bases lay outside the gene matches. Germline V gene sequence: CDR1 LGHDT, CDR2 YNNKEL (reference sequence). CDR3 length equals 16 residues. The CDR3 sequence is CASSHRGLVMNTEAFF. The CDR3 region has the DNA TGTGCCAGCAGCCATAGGGGGCTAGTTATGAACACTGAAGCTTTCTTT.

J is TRBJ2-5 and V is TRBV14; no firm D call. Germline CDR1 reads SGHDN; CDR2 reads FVKESK. V was trimmed by 2 bases and J by 7 bases, leaving 11 bases between them. This CDR3 is built from 13 residues. The CDR3 coding sequence is TGTGCCAGCAGCCAACTTCAACCCGGGACCCAGTACTTC. Residues: CASSQLQPGTQYF.

The chain is built from TRBV19 and TRBJ2-3; 12 bases align to TRBD2. Germline V gene data show CDR1 as LNHDA and CDR2 as SQIVND (reference sequence). The CDR3 sequence is 15 residues long. With 6 bases clipped from V and 4 bases from J, the junction kept 5 bases outside the gene matches. The CDR3 coding sequence is TGTGCCAGTAGCCCTCTAGCGGGGGGGGCAGATACGCAGTATTTT. This gives the protein CASSPLAGGADTQYF.

This sequence joins TRBV24-1 and TRBJ1-5, with 7 bases fitting TRBD1. The germline CDR1 and CDR2 sequences are KGHDR and SFDVKD. This CDR3 has 16 residues. V shed 3 bases and J 5 bases; nucleotides not matched to a gene: 9. As DNA, the CDR3 is TGTGCCACCAGTGATCCCCCGACAGGGACATATCAGCCCCAGCATTTT. Translation gives CATSDPPTGTYQPQHF.

In this sample, this clone turned up a few times. The gene calls are TRBV3-1 (or the pseudogene TRBV3-2) and TRBJ1-3; no clear D. The CDR3 is made up of 15 amino acids. V gave up 1 base and J gave up 0 bases, with 7 bases separating them. Germline V gene lookup returns CDR1 LGHDT and CDR2 YNNKEL (reference sequence). The CDR3 DNA is TGTGCCAGCAGCCAAGGACCGCGCTCTGGAAACACCATATATTTT. This codes for CASSQGPRSGNTIYF.

The chain recombines TRBV7-8 with TRBJ1-2; no reliable D call. V lost 1 base and J 0 bases, leaving 9 bases between the germline ends. The CDR3 length is 15 residues. Germline V gene lookup returns CDR1 SGHVS and CDR2 FQNEAQ. DNA for the CDR3: TGTGCCAGCAGCTTAGTGGGCGGGACTAACTATGGCTACACCTTC. It encodes CASSLVGGTNYGYTF.

At least ten counts were recorded for this clone. The chain carries TRBV4-1 and TRBJ1-1, with 7 bases fitting TRBD1. The germline CDR1 and CDR2 sequences are MGHRA and YSYEKL. Trimming cost V 0 bases and J 2 bases; bases outside gene matches: 9. The CDR3 has 17 amino acids. CDR3 loop: CASSQDPTGTANTEAFF. CDR3 nucleotide sequence: TGCGCCAGCAGCCAAGATCCAACCGGGACAGCAAACACTGAAGCTTTCTTT.

The chain combines TRBV6-1 with TRBJ1-5, with D hard to call. Trimming stripped 3 bases from V and 0 bases from J, with 6 bases between. The CDR3 runs to 14 residues. CDR1 MNHNS and CDR2 SASEGT come from the germline V gene. CDR3 in amino acids: CASSEWGSNQPQHF. CDR3 sequence (DNA): TGTGCCAGCAGTGAGTGGGGTAGCAATCAGCCCCAGCATTTT.

The V call is TRBV11-2, the J call TRBJ1-5, with a possible D match to TRBD1 (5 bases). Trimming stripped 5 bases from V and 3 bases from J, with 14 bases between. This CDR3 has 15 amino acids. CDR1 is SGHAT and CDR2 is FQNNGV in the germline V gene. The CDR3 protein is CASSRITGNNQPQHF. CDR3 DNA sequence: TGTGCCAGCAGCCGAATAACAGGAAACAATCAGCCCCAGCATTTT.